A single sample gave rise to the 30 T cell receptor beta chains below, sequenced in a study of blood T cell repertoires in COVID-19. TCRdb's table, derived via immunoSEQ multiplex PCR, lists solely in-frame clones and lacks some. The sample lists over 130,000 clones, over 75% seen once, with over 2.5% in the top ten. Specimen: peripheral blood. These receptors were taken from a middle-aged man with acute or convalescent COVID-19.

V and J are TRBV28 and TRBJ2-3; tentative D call: TRBD2 (6 bases). Germline loops: CDR1 MDHEN, CDR2 SYDVKM. The CDR3 runs to 15 residues. Trimming removed 6 bases from V and 2 bases from J, with 15 bases in between. In nucleotides, the CDR3 is TGTGCCAGCAGCCGACTAGACTTAATCACAGATACGCAGTATTTT. Protein: CASSRLDLITDTQYF.

The chain carries TRBV24-1 and TRBJ1-4, with D hard to call. The CDR3 is 15 amino acids. Germline CDR1 is KGHDR and CDR2 is SFDVKD. The V and J ends lost 3 bases and 7 bases respectively, with 14 bases between them. The CDR3 nucleotides read TGTGCCACCAGTGATCGCGGTGGGCGGGGTGAAAAACTGTTTTTT. The encoded protein is CATSDRGGRGEKLFF.

The chain links TRBV6-5 to TRBJ1-2; 10 nucleotides match TRBD1. CDR3 length: 15 residues. Germline V gene sequence: CDR1 MNHEY, CDR2 SVGAGI. Trimming removed 2 bases from V and 4 bases from J; junction bases left unmatched: 4. The CDR3 loop reads CASSYTTGGPYGYTF. In DNA, the CDR3 is TGTGCCAGCAGTTACACGACAGGGGGCCCCTATGGCTACACCTTC.

The rearrangement joins TRBV2 to TRBJ2-5; D is perhaps TRBD1 (6 bases). V dropped 6 bases and J dropped 14 bases, with 16 bases sitting between them. The CDR3 sequence is 11 residues long. Looked up from germline, CDR1 is SNHLY and CDR2 is FYNNEI. The chain's CDR3 is CASSPRTDFYF. The CDR3, as DNA: TGTGCCAGCAGCCCCAGGACAGACTTTTACTTC.

The chain joins TRBV4-1 to TRBJ2-5; 10 bases are shared with TRBD1. Germline CDR1 and CDR2: MGHRA and YSYEKL. J lost 3 bases, V lost 3 bases, and 4 bases had no gene match. The CDR3 is 15 residues long. This CDR3 is CASSHPGTGEETQYF. CDR3 coding DNA: TGCGCCAGCAGCCACCCCGGGACAGGGGAAGAGACCCAGTACTTC.

This clone has only a few counts. V and J are TRBV27 and TRBJ1-2; no definite D call. The CDR3 is 15 residues long. Germline V lookup: CDR1 MNHEY, CDR2 SMNVEV (reference sequence). The ends were cut back, 5 bases at V and 10 bases at J, with 23 bases in the middle. In DNA, the CDR3 is TGTGCCAGCAGTCCGACCTCCTCCGGGAAAGCTTACTACACCTTC. It codes for CASSPTSSGKAYYTF.

This sequence joins TRBV4-2 and TRBJ1-5; D is ambiguous. V was trimmed by 0 bases and J by 5 bases, leaving 5 bases between them. CDR1 is LGHNA, CDR2 YNFKEQ, per germline. The CDR3 runs to 13 residues. The CDR3 DNA reads as TGTGCCAGCAGCCAAGATCCCGATCAGCCCCAGCATTTT. Residues: CASSQDPDQPQHF.

This clone is a singleton in its sample. The V gene is TRBV6-5, the J gene TRBJ2-7; tentative D call: TRBD1 (6 bases). CDR1 MNHEY and CDR2 SVGAGI come from the germline V gene. This CDR3 has 13 amino acids. V lost 2 bases and J 6 bases, leaving 11 bases between the germline ends. CDR3 region: CASSYGQGTEQYF. CDR3 in DNA: TGTGCCAGCAGTTACGGCCAGGGGACCGAGCAGTACTTC.

This clone has a handful of counts. The J gene is TRBJ2-7, the V gene TRBV5-1, with D perhaps matching TRBD1 (5 bases). Between the trimmed V and J ends, which lost 4 bases and 5 bases, there was a span of 22 bases. The CDR3 has 16 residues. Germline V CDR1 and CDR2: SGHRS, YFSETQ. The CDR3 DNA reads TGCGCCAGCAGCCCGAAGGGGAAGCAGGGAATGGACGAGCAGTACTTC. Its translation is CASSPKGKQGMDEQYF.

V usage is TRBV6-5 and J usage is TRBJ2-7; TRBD1 agrees at 8 bases. Germline V gene lookup returns CDR1 MNHEY and CDR2 SVGAGI. Trimming took 6 bases from V and 5 from J; bases not matched to a gene: 12. This CDR3 is 15 amino acids long. The CDR3 DNA follows: TGTGCCAGCAGCCCCCCGACAGGGGATATTAACGAGCAGTACTTC. This translates into CASSPPTGDINEQYF.

V gene TRBV29-1 combines with J gene TRBJ1-5; 9 positions agree with TRBD1. Germline V gene data show CDR1 as SQVTM and CDR2 as ANQGSEA. Germline trimming cut 6 bases from V and 4 bases from J; bases unmatched to any gene: 7. This CDR3 is built from 14 residues. This CDR3 reads CSVSTGTGNQPQHF. The CDR3 DNA sequence: TGCAGCGTCTCAACGGGGACAGGGAATCAGCCCCAGCATTTT.

On this clone itself: In the same sample, other DNA sequences code for this CDR3. The chain employs TRBV6-5 and TRBJ1-5; D remains ambiguous. Germline V lookup: CDR1 MNHEY, CDR2 SVGAGI. The length of the CDR3 is 13 residues. V was cut by 6 bases and J by 0 bases, with 6 bases left in between. The CDR3 bases are TGTGCCAGCAGACTGAATAGCAATCAGCCCCAGCATTTT. This gives the protein CASRLNSNQPQHF.

DNA of the CDR3: TGTGCCAGAAGCCAAACCCCCAGGACAGCTTCCTATGTGTATCAGCCCCAGCATTTT. This sequence encodes CARSQTPRTASYVYQPQHF. The gene calls are TRBV7-5 and TRBJ1-5; the table's D call, TRBD1, has no DNA check behind it. TRBV7-5 is a pseudogene. This CDR3 is 19 amino acids long.

This clone was seen just once. The V call is TRBV2, the J call TRBJ1-5; 7 positions agree with TRBD1. The CDR3 loop spans 15 amino acids. Germline CDR1 and CDR2: SNHLY and FYNNEI. V shed 7 bases and J 9 bases; nucleotides not matched to a gene: 15. The CDR3 region is CASTEGGTRQGPQHF. CDR3 bases: TGTGCCAGCACCGAGGGGGGCACGAGACAGGGGCCCCAGCATTTT.

J is TRBJ1-2 and V is TRBV7-2; 9 nucleotides agree with TRBD1. The CDR3 consists of 16 residues. V shed 1 base, J shed 5 bases, and the junction held 8 bases outside the gene matches. Germline CDR1 SGHTA, CDR2 FQGNSA. CDR3 DNA sequence: TGTGCCAGCAGCTTAGGGGGTGCCGGGACAGGGTATGGCTACACCTTC. It specifies CASSLGGAGTGYGYTF.

V is TRBV6-5 and J is TRBJ1-1; TRBD1 matches at 10 bases. Losses at the gene ends were 6 bases for V and 5 bases for J; bases not matched to a gene: 9. Germline CDR1 and CDR2: MNHEY and SVGAGI. This CDR3 is built from 15 residues. CDR3 region: CASSRHAGQGTEAFF. DNA for the CDR3: TGTGCCAGCAGCAGACACGCGGGACAGGGGACTGAAGCTTTCTTT.

This chain connects TRBV28 to TRBJ1-1; 10 bases fit TRBD1. With 6 bases clipped from V and 4 bases from J, the junction kept 2 bases outside the gene matches. Germline values: CDR1 MDHEN, CDR2 SYDVKM. The CDR3 has 13 residues. For the CDR3, the DNA is TGTGCCAGCAGGAGACAGGGGGCCACTGAAGCTTTCTTT. Translation: CASRRQGATEAFF.

J is TRBJ1-1 and V is TRBV5-6; no reliable D call. This CDR3 is 14 amino acids long. Germline assignment: CDR1 SGHDT and CDR2 YYEEEE. V lost 4 bases to trimming and J lost 0 bases, with 10 bases between them. Here the CDR3 reads CASSPTSMNTEAFF. The CDR3 DNA reads TGTGCCAGCAGCCCGACTAGCATGAACACTGAAGCTTTCTTT.

A single count supports this clone. The rearrangement links TRBV9 to TRBJ2-3, with TRBD1 matching 10 bases. Germline trimming cut 2 bases from V and 3 bases from J; bases unmatched to any gene: 0. Germline-derived CDR1 and CDR2 are SGDLS and YYNGEE. There are 14 residues in the CDR3. CDR3 sequence reads: CASSVGQGTDTQYF. CDR3 DNA sequence: TGTGCCAGCAGCGTGGGACAGGGGACAGATACGCAGTATTTT. The whole variable domain, filled in from reference TRBV9 and TRBJ2-3, reads DSGVTQTPKHLITATGQRVTLRCSPRSGDLSVYWYQQSLDQGLQFLIQYYNGEERAKGNILERFSAQQFPDLHSELNLSSLELGDSALYFCASSVGQGTDTQYFGPGTRLTVL.

This clone was detected a few times. The chain carries TRBV3-1 (or the pseudogene TRBV3-2) and TRBJ2-2; D may be TRBD2 (6 bases). This CDR3 region has 15 residues. V lost 4 bases and J lost 5, with 14 bases in between. The germline V gene has CDR1 LGHDT and CDR2 YNNKEL (reference sequence). The CDR3 is CASSPGDRRTGELFF. The CDR3 DNA is TGTGCCAGCAGCCCGGGGGACCGTCGGACCGGGGAGCTGTTTTTT.

The chain employs TRBV12-5 and TRBJ1-5, with D unresolved. Germline CDR1 is LGHNT and CDR2 is FRNRAP. The CDR3 is made up of 13 amino acids. Trimming shortened V by 7 bases and J by 0 bases, and 7 bases separated the two germline ends. CDR3 DNA sequence: TGTGCTAGTGCCCTGTATAGCAATCAGCCCCAGCATTTT. Translation: CASALYSNQPQHF.

This chain connects TRBV15 to TRBJ2-1; 12 bases map to TRBD1. The V gene's germline CDR1 is LNHNV and CDR2 YYDKDF (reference sequence). The CDR3 extends over 16 amino acids. The V segment lost 5 bases and the J segment 4 bases; nucleotides outside the gene matches: 6. This CDR3 reads CATSGGTGGGYNEQFF. For the CDR3, the DNA is TGTGCCACCAGCGGCGGGACAGGGGGCGGTTACAATGAGCAGTTCTTC.

The gene calls are TRBV10-3 and TRBJ2-7; tentatively, D is TRBD1 (6 bases). CDR1 ENHRY and CDR2 SYGVKD come from the germline V gene. The CDR3 extends over 13 amino acids. Deletions cut 4 bases from V and 0 bases from J, with 7 bases between. CDR3 residues: CAISAQGSYEQYF. The CDR3 DNA is TGTGCCATCAGTGCACAGGGCTCCTACGAGCAGTACTTC.

The rearrangement uses TRBV20-1 and TRBJ2-3; D is possibly TRBD2 (6 bases). V was cut by 6 bases and J by 9 bases, with 13 bases left in between. The CDR3 runs 11 residues. Per germline, CDR1 DFQATT and CDR2 SNEGSKA (reference sequence). DNA for the CDR3: TGCAGTGCCCGGGGACTCCGAACGCAGTATTTT. Protein: CSARGLRTQYF.

V usage is TRBV10-3 and J usage is TRBJ1-6, with 8 bases aligning to TRBD1. V lost 6 bases to trimming and J lost 9 bases; unmatched junction nucleotides: 10. The CDR3 is 15 residues long. Germline CDR1 ENHRY, CDR2 SYGVKD. The CDR3 DNA reads as TGTGCCATCAGGCCAGGACAGGGAGGAATTTCACCCCTCCACTTT. Amino acids: CAIRPGQGGISPLHF.

This chain joins TRBV12-3 or TRBV12-4 and TRBJ1-6; maybe TRBD1 (5 bases). The CDR3 totals 13 residues. V gave up 1 base and J gave up 7 bases, with 5 bases separating them. Here the CDR3 DNA reads TGTGCCAGCAGTTTAGAGGGGAATTCACCCCTCCACTTT. Translation gives CASSLEGNSPLHF.

This chain links TRBV2 with TRBJ1-4; D not resolved. Looked up from germline, CDR1 is SNHLY and CDR2 is FYNNEI. V shed 5 bases and J shed 0 bases, with 10 bases lying between them. The CDR3 runs 15 residues. CDR3 nucleotides: TGTGCCAGCAGTCAATTCATAGCAACTAATGAAAAACTGTTTTTT. Residues: CASSQFIATNEKLFF.

This chain joins TRBV20-1 and TRBJ1-6; unclear D gene. V dropped 3 bases and J dropped 6 bases, with 15 bases sitting between them. CDR1 is DFQATT, CDR2 SNEGSKA, per germline (reference sequence). The CDR3 contains 15 residues. Here the CDR3 DNA reads TGCAGTGCTAGTGAAAAACAGATTTCTAATTCACCCCTCCACTTT. Amino acids: CSASEKQISNSPLHF.

The J gene is TRBJ2-3, the V gene TRBV27; no firm D call. V gave up 0 bases and J gave up 0 bases, with 10 bases separating them. CDR3 length: 16 residues. Germline V gene data show CDR1 as MNHEY and CDR2 as SMNVEV (reference sequence). CDR3 region: CASSLSRRSSTDTQYF. The CDR3 nucleotides are TGTGCCAGCAGTTTATCGCGTCGTTCTAGCACAGATACGCAGTATTTT.

The DNA for the CDR3 is TGTGCCAGCAGCTCTATCGGGACTAGCGGGGTACATGAGCAGTTCTTC. Translated, it gives CASSSIGTSGVHEQFF. The V call is TRBV7-3, the J call TRBJ2-1; 13 positions agree with TRBD2. CDR1 is SGHTA, CDR2 FQGTGA, per germline. V was pared by 4 bases and J by 8 bases, with 8 bases of the junction left unmatched. The CDR3 is 16 amino acids.